These 23 T cell receptor beta chains share one sample of origin, sequenced in a study. TCRdb fed the RT-PCR reads into MiXCR, producing one record per CDR3 protein. The repertoire consists of hundreds of thousands of distinct CDR3 sequences, with around 14% occurring once and the leading ten covering about 3.9%. What was sequenced was memory CD4+ T cells from blood. Every receptor here comes from a female donor in good health, serving as a healthy control.

The gene calls are TRBV20-1 and TRBJ1-3; D is uncertain. CDR3 length: 12 residues. The germline CDR1 and CDR2 sequences are DFQATT and SNEGSKA (reference sequence). Between the trimmed V and J ends, which lost 5 bases and 2 bases, there was a span of 7 bases. The CDR3 nucleotides read TGCAGTGCTCCAGTTGCTGGAAACACCATATATTTT. It specifies CSAPVAGNTIYF.

The chain uses TRBV5-1 and TRBJ2-1; unclear D gene. The CDR3 runs 15 residues. Trimming pared 6 bases from V and 4 bases from J, leaving 17 bases between. Germline CDR1 and CDR2: SGHRS and YFSETQ. The DNA of the CDR3 is TGCGCCAGCACCCGAATGGCGAGAGGATACAATGAGCAGTTCTTC. Translated, it gives CASTRMARGYNEQFF.

This clonotype has a single count. Its ends do not fully match the called genes, so a read error is possible. This chain connects TRBV6-5 to TRBJ1-1; 7 nucleotides match TRBD1. Germline lookup yields CDR1 MNHEY and CDR2 SVGAGI. The CDR3 loop spans 13 amino acids. The CDR3, as DNA: TGTGCCAGCAGAGGTGACAGGGACACTGAAGGTTTCTTT. Encoded protein: CASRGDRDTEGFF.

This clonotype appeared many times. J is TRBJ1-5 and V is TRBV5-1; D is possibly TRBD1 (6 bases). This CDR3 contains 15 residues. Per the germline V gene, CDR1 is SGHRS and CDR2 is YFSETQ. Deletions cut 4 bases from V and 0 bases from J, with 11 bases between. The CDR3 loop is CASSQTGDSNQPQHF. The CDR3 region has the DNA TGCGCCAGCAGCCAGACAGGAGATAGCAATCAGCCCCAGCATTTT.

A few counts support this clonotype. The rearrangement joins TRBV28 to TRBJ2-7; TRBD2 matches 10 bases. Germline lookup yields CDR1 MDHEN and CDR2 SYDVKM. J gave up 3 bases and V 8 bases, and 10 bases lay outside the gene matches. There are 15 residues in the CDR3. Here the CDR3 reads CASRSGGTSVYEQYF. The CDR3 bases are TGTGCCAGCCGTTCGGGGGGGACTAGCGTCTACGAGCAGTACTTC. The full variable domain, with the rest looked up from reference TRBV28 and TRBJ2-7, is DVKVTQSSRYLVKRTGEKVFLECVQDMDHENMFWYRQDPGLGLRLIYFSYDVKMKEKGDIPEGYSVSREKKERFSLILESASTNQTSMYLCASRSGGTSVYEQYFGPGTRLTVT.

In its sample, this clonotype was seen a few times. The chain joins TRBV4-1 to TRBJ1-5, with D unclear. This CDR3 is built from 15 residues. Germline values: CDR1 MGHRA, CDR2 YSYEKL. With 4 bases removed from V and 0 bases from J, the gap between germline ends came to 10 bases. CDR3 DNA: TGCGCCAGCAGCCGCGGAGGGAATAGCAATCAGCCCCAGCATTTT. It specifies CASSRGGNSNQPQHF.

This clonotype was found a few times. The rearrangement links TRBV20-1 to TRBJ1-5; D is possibly TRBD1 (6 bases). V shed 4 bases and J shed 3 bases, with 13 bases lying between them. Per the germline V gene, CDR1 is DFQATT and CDR2 is SNEGSKA (reference sequence). CDR3 length: 14 amino acids. This CDR3 is CSAIKDRINQPQHF. In DNA form, the CDR3 reads TGCAGTGCTATCAAGGACAGAATCAATCAGCCCCAGCATTTT.

The V and J genes are TRBV4-3 and TRBJ1-2; D ambiguous. The germline V gene has CDR1 LGHNA and CDR2 YSLEER. The V end lost 0 bases, the J end lost 2 bases, and 10 bases lay between the germline ends. CDR3 length: 15 amino acids. This CDR3 is CASSQERRRNYGYTF. For the CDR3, the DNA is TGCGCCAGCAGCCAAGAAAGGCGCAGGAACTATGGCTACACCTTC.

The rearrangement uses TRBV12-3 or TRBV12-4 and TRBJ1-2, with D unresolved. The CDR3 runs 15 residues. The V end was cut by 3 bases, the J end by 4 bases, with 15 bases between. The CDR3 bases are TGTGCCAGCAGTTTTATAAGGGCGAACCTCTATGGCTACACCTTC. Amino acids: CASSFIRANLYGYTF.

This clonotype appeared many times. The V gene is TRBV20-1, the J gene TRBJ2-5, with D maybe TRBD2 (7 bases). The CDR3 spans 14 residues. Germline loops: CDR1 DFQATT, CDR2 SNEGSKA (reference sequence). With 0 bases removed from V and 5 bases from J, the gap between germline ends came to 13 bases. The CDR3 nucleotides read TGCAGTGCTAGAGAACCGCGGGGGCAGGAGACCCAGTACTTC. It specifies CSAREPRGQETQYF.

In this sample, this clonotype turned up a few times. This rearrangement joins TRBV5-5 to TRBJ1-1; D possibly corresponds to TRBD1 (5 bases). The CDR3 contains 15 residues. Trimming left V 2 bases short and J 1 base short, with 12 bases between. Germline CDR1 and CDR2: SGHKS and YYEKEE (reference sequence). This CDR3 reads CASSLGQLGNTEAFF. The CDR3 DNA reads as TGTGCCAGCAGCTTAGGACAACTTGGGAACACTGAAGCTTTCTTT.

This clonotype has a count of ten or more. The J gene is TRBJ2-7, the V gene TRBV20-1; 7 nucleotides align to TRBD1. The CDR3 runs to 11 residues. Germline values: CDR1 DFQATT, CDR2 SNEGSKA (reference sequence). Trimming at V came to 6 bases and at J to 7 bases, leaving 6 bases not matched to a gene. CDR3 sequence reads: CSAPGTAEQYF. The CDR3 bases are TGCAGTGCCCCCGGGACAGCTGAGCAGTACTTC.

The table lists this clonotype with many counts. The V gene is TRBV7-2, the J gene TRBJ2-7; 9 bases are shared with TRBD1. J gave up 4 bases and V 5 bases, and 12 bases lay outside the gene matches. The CDR3 covers 16 residues. Germline V gives CDR1 SGHTA, CDR2 FQGNSA. CDR3 bases: TGTGCCAGCAGCCCTCAGACAGGGGGTGGGATATACGAGCAGTACTTC. Translation: CASSPQTGGGIYEQYF.

The chain uses TRBV6-5 and TRBJ2-7, with a weak D call TRBD1 (6 bases). This CDR3 region has 16 residues. Germline V gene data show CDR1 as MNHEY and CDR2 as SVGAGI. V lost 5 bases, J lost 1 base, and 18 bases lay in between. CDR3 bases: TGTGCCAGCAGTAACGACAGGCGTACCTTATCCTACGAGCAGTACTTC. Translated: CASSNDRRTLSYEQYF.

This clonotype was seen a handful of times. This chain uses TRBV7-3 with TRBJ2-5; possibly TRBD2 for D (6 bases). In germline, CDR1 is SGHTA, CDR2 FQGTGA. The CDR3 runs to 15 residues. Between the trimmed V and J ends, which lost 9 bases and 3 bases, there was a span of 20 bases. The CDR3 spells CASQPSGLKKETQYF. CDR3 sequence (DNA): TGTGCCAGTCAACCTTCGGGACTGAAGAAAGAGACCCAGTACTTC.

The table lists this clonotype with a few counts. V is TRBV9 and J is TRBJ2-5; D is perhaps TRBD1 or TRBD2 (5 bases each). The ends were cut back, 0 bases at V and 1 base at J, with 10 bases in the middle. Germline V gene data show CDR1 as SGDLS and CDR2 as YYNGEE. The CDR3 spans 15 residues. CDR3 sequence (DNA): TGTGCCAGCAGCGTAGTGGCAGGGAGCCAAGAGACCCAGTACTTC. Protein sequence: CASSVVAGSQETQYF.

This clonotype was observed many times. The J gene is TRBJ2-7, the V gene TRBV5-1, with D perhaps matching TRBD1 (5 bases). This CDR3 is 13 amino acids long. Germline CDR1 reads SGHRS; CDR2 reads YFSETQ. Trimming shortened V by 2 bases and J by 2 bases, and 8 bases separated the two germline ends. The CDR3 bases are TGCGCCAGCAGCTTAGAGACAGCCTACGAGCAGTACTTC. Protein product: CASSLETAYEQYF.

This clonotype has at least ten counts. The chain uses TRBV20-1 and TRBJ2-1; D might be TRBD1 (6 bases). V was pared by 1 base and J by 4 bases, with 17 bases between. The CDR3 extends over 16 amino acids. Per germline, CDR1 DFQATT and CDR2 SNEGSKA (reference sequence). CDR3 region: CSARVGIADRYNEQFF. In nucleotides, the CDR3 is TGCAGTGCTAGAGTGGGCATCGCGGACAGATACAATGAGCAGTTCTTC.

This clonotype was found a few times. The rearrangement uses TRBV29-1 and TRBJ2-1; 7 positions match TRBD2. Germline assignment: CDR1 SQVTM and CDR2 ANQGSEA. The CDR3 loop spans 17 amino acids. V shed 2 bases and J 2 bases; nucleotides not matched to a gene: 12. The CDR3 region is CSVETRGLESTYNEQFF. The CDR3 region has the DNA TGCAGCGTTGAAACCCGAGGACTAGAGAGTACCTACAATGAGCAGTTCTTC.

This chain links TRBV6-2 or TRBV6-3 with TRBJ1-6, with D possibly being TRBD1 (5 bases). This CDR3 comprises 15 residues. In germline, CDR1 is MNHEY, CDR2 SVGEGT. V was clipped by 6 bases and J by 3 bases, with 12 bases between them. CDR3 sequence: CASRSGTIYNSPLHF. The CDR3 nucleotides read TGTGCCAGCAGGTCCGGGACGATCTATAATTCACCCCTCCACTTT.

This clonotype came up many times. The J gene is TRBJ2-7, the V gene TRBV7-8; 8 positions match TRBD1. Germline V gene data show CDR1 as SGHVS and CDR2 as FQNEAQ. With 7 bases clipped from V and 6 bases from J, the junction kept 11 bases outside the gene matches. This CDR3 contains 14 residues. The CDR3 DNA follows: TGTGCCAGCACCGCCGGACAGGGAAGTCGCGAGCAGTACTTC. As protein: CASTAGQGSREQYF.

On this clonotype: It may be a read error: a sequence one base away is much more abundant. The genes are TRBV6-5 and TRBJ1-2; D is possibly TRBD1 (5 bases). The CDR3 sequence is 16 residues long. CDR1 is MNHEY and CDR2 is SVGAGI in the germline V gene. Trimming removed 3 bases at V and 3 bases at J, with 17 bases between. The CDR3: CASSYWGKGNYYGYTF. The CDR3 DNA sequence: TGTGCCAGCAGTTATTGGGGGAAGGGGAACTACTATGGCTACACCTTC.

The V gene is TRBV20-1, the J gene TRBJ2-1, with a possible D match to TRBD2 (5 bases). Germline V gene data show CDR1 as DFQATT and CDR2 as SNEGSKA (reference sequence). V was pared by 3 bases and J by 0 bases, with 21 bases between. The CDR3 consists of 18 residues. CDR3 loop: CSASGSGLSASSYNEQFF. The CDR3 DNA sequence: TGCAGTGCTAGTGGTTCTGGCCTTAGCGCGAGCTCCTACAATGAGCAGTTCTTC.